This T cell receptor beta chain comes out of a study of blood T cell repertoires in COVID-19. Study details: From the United States, Italy and Spain came samples of acute and convalescent COVID-19. Sample material is recorded as cDNA or gDNA derived from T cells, B-cell-depleted T cells, or PBMCs.

TCRdb keeps only in-frame clones here, not all; method: immunoSEQ multiplex PCR. The sample comprises about 40,000 clones, about 80% of which are singletons, and 2% to 3% rests with the top ten. The sample holds one count of this clone. Losses at the gene ends were 4 bases for V and 0 bases for J; bases not matched to a gene: 2. Germline V gene data show CDR1 as SNHLY and CDR2 as FYNNEI. The CDR3 length is 15 residues. The chain has TRBV2 and TRBJ2-1; 8 bases line up with TRBD1. The sequencing sample was made of peripheral blood. The receptor was isolated from a woman aged 55-70 years with acute or convalescent COVID-19. The CDR3 sequence: CASSVGTGSYNEQFF. DNA of the CDR3: TGTGCCAGCAGTGTAGGGACAGGCTCCTACAATGAGCAGTTCTTC.